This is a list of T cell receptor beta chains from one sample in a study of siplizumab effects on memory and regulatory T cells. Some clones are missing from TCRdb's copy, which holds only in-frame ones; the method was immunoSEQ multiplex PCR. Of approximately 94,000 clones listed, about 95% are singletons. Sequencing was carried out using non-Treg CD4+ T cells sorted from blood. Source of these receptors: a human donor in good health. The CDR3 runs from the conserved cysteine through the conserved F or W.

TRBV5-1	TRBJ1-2	CASSLTGDYGYTF
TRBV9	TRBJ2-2	CASSVYRSPHTGELFF
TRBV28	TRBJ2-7	CASTLQGDEQYF
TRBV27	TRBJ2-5	CASRTGARRETQYF
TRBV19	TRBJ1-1	CASSAAGTPNTEAFF
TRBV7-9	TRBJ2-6	CASSLDGSGANVLTF
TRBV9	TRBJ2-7	CASSVDQGGVYEQYF
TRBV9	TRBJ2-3	CASSVGPVGGTDTQYF
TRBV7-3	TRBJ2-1	CASSISGRRNEQFF
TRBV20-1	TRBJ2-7	CSEQGYEQYF
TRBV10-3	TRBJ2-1	CAISPLAGEGYNEQFF
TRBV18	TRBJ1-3	CASSPPAKGNGNTIYF
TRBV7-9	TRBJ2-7	CASSLVPGYEQYF
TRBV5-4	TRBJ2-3	CASSWGQDTSTDTQYF
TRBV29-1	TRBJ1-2	CSVSTGNYGYTF
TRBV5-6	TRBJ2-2	CASRLWVQGAGELFF
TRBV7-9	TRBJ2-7	CASSSRRQAYEQYF
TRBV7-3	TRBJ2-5	CASSRQAQETQYF
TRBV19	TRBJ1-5	CASNGAGNQPQHF
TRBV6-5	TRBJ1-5	CASSYKPLGQPQHF
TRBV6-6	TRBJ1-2	CASSYLGGDYGYTF
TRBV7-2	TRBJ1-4	CASSLVVGVSTNEKLFF
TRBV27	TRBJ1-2	CASSFRDLAGGYTF
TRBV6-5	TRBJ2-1	CASSYMGLRPYNEQFF
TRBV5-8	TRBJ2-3	CASSFGLGYTDTQYF
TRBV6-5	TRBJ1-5	CASSFGSNQPQHF
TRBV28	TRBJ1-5	CASSLLAGDSNQPQHF
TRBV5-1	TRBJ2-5	CASSVQETQYF
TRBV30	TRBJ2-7	CAWSVGRLAENYEQYF
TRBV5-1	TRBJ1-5	CASSLMFDQPQHF
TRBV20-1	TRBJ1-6	CSAMVPPLHF
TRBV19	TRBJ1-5	CASSIDPGGYSNQPQHF
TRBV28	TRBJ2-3	CASSYREGVADTQYF
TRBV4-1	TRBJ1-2	CASSQEQGVYGYTF
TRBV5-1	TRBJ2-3	CASSLGQVTDTQYF
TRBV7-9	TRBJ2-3	CASSLFLASTDTQYF
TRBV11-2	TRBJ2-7	CASSLERHEQYF
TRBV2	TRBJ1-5	CASTPQGSNQPQHF
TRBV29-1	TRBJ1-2	CSVAFRGIGYGYTF
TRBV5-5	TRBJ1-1	CASSFPGQGAVAFF
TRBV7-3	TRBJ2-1	CASSPGQGGSYNEQFF
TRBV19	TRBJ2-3	CATRTTSTDTQYF
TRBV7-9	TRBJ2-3	CASSHRGFTDTQYF
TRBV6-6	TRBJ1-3	CASSYLSGGDTIYF
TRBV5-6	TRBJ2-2	CASSDPGTDTGELFF
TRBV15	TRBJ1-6	CATSTGQGKSPLHF
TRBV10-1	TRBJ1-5	CASSESRGAQPQHF
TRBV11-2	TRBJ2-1	CASSLSLAGGPGFNEQFF
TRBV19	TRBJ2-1	CASSMGGRAGEQFF